This T cell receptor (beta chain) comes out of a study of shared clonotypes between healthy human individuals. This table comes from immunoSEQ multiplex PCR, and its TCRdb copy is limited to in-frame clones, with some not included. The repertoire holds 2,500,000 or so clones, with over 85% as singletons. Study conclusions and caveats: Rarefaction demonstrated incomplete sorted-subset sequencing despite large depth. Blood alone was sampled, and tissue repertoires likely differ.

The CDR3 sequence is 14 residues long. With 1 base clipped from V and 3 bases from J, the junction kept 3 bases outside the gene matches. Germline V gene data show CDR1 as SGHNT and CDR2 as YYREEE (reference sequence). Researchers partitioned CD4+ cells into CD45RA+ naive and CD45RA-negative memory subsets. Details on this clone: What it recognizes is unknown. In the same sample, other DNA sequences code for this CDR3.

The chain has TRBV5-4 and TRBJ2-5, with 7 bases identical to TRBD2. Sequencing was performed on naive CD4+ T cells from PBMCs. Subset indicated: CD45RA+ positively selected. This clonotype originated in a man younger than 35 in good health. Some clones in this sample may be carry-over from other donors' samples. The CDR3 is CASSLLAGEETQYF. In DNA form, the CDR3 reads TGTGCCAGCAGCTTGCTTGCGGGGGAAGAGACCCAGTACTTC. Full variable domain (outside the CDR3, taken from reference TRBV5-4 and TRBJ2-5): ETGVTQSPTHLIKTRGQQVTLRCSSQSGHNTVSWYQQALGQGPQFIFQYYREEENGRGNFPPRFSGLQFPNYSSELNVNALELDDSALYLCASSLLAGEETQYFGPGTRLLVL.